This entry is about one TCR beta chain. Repertoires were generated with immunoSEQ multiplex PCR, while TCRdb's copy carries only in-frame clones and drops some. This table holds some 130,000 clones, 86% found once. V was trimmed by 0 bases and J by 0 bases, leaving 3 bases between them. The germline V gene has CDR1 MNHEY and CDR2 SVGAGI. CDR3 size: 13 residues. This sample stems from a study of T cell responses to AZD1222 COVID-19 vaccine. The clonotype originates from an adult in good health. The starting material was peripheral blood, obtained on day 0 of AZD1222 vaccination. The chain employs TRBV6-5 and TRBJ2-7; D not resolved. The CDR3 bases are TGTGCCAGCAGTTACTCCAGCTCCTACGAGCAGTACTTC. This sequence encodes CASSYSSSYEQYF.